This T cell receptor beta chain was recovered during a study of CD8 T cells in acute hepatitis C reinfection (dated by TCRdb to 2020 to 2023). Broadly, across the study: The study profiled the TCRbeta repertoire of CD8+ T cells specific for the HCV NS3-1073 epitope during acute infection and after viral clearance. A handful of spontaneous resolvers provided paired acute and follow-up samples. General study outcomes and caveats: No follow-up repertoires were available for chronically infected subjects, since NS3-1073 specific cells were too rare to be sorted. TRBV04 and TRBV06 gene families were preferentially used in all groups, and this usage was not explained by overrepresentation in the naive pool. About a dozen public clonotypes were found regardless of outcome, and V04-02/J02-02 was used by one public clonotype. CDR3 sequences shared with other epitopes were rare, and differing sequencing approaches may have limited exact matching. The NS3-1073 specific repertoires were highly diverse, and diversity did not differ significantly among acute resolver, follow-up resolver and acute chronic samples. Because bulk sequencing was performed on the TCRbeta chain only, alphabeta pairing of public clonotypes could not be determined.

Explained via the paper, the time point label denotes: naive CD8 control sorted from an acute-time-point sample. Enrolled in the Montreal Hepatitis C Cohort (HEPCO) in Canada, the donors were people who inject drugs, and these donors were followed every 3 months. Acute primary HCV infection was defined as a positive HCV RNA or antibody test that came after a negative test within the prior 24 weeks. Surface staining used CD3, CD8 and CD45RO antibodies, with an aqua fixable dye to exclude dead cells. 6 subjects who developed chronic infection, defined as HCV RNA positivity at 24 weeks, were also included in the cohort. Once thawed from cryostorage, peripheral blood mononuclear cells underwent negative selection via the MACS CD8+ T cell Isolation Kit to obtain CD8+ T cells. Cells were sorted on a BD FACSAria II cell sorter. As concerns this clone: Its recognized antigen is unknown. No qualities accompany the bases; no much larger clone lies one base away.

Deletion took 5 bases off V and 5 bases off J, with a span of 9 bases between the germline ends. The CDR3, from cysteine to phenylalanine, totals 12 residues. Only the CDR3 portion is preserved as DNA: 36 bases, with reading frame beginning at the first base. Via the germline V gene, CDR1 is MNHNS and CDR2 SASEGT. Genomic DNA was extracted from the FACS-sorted cells, and the TCRbeta chains were sequenced by the commercial immunoSEQ service. In the source study's methods: Repertoire data were analyzed with ImmunoSEQ Analyzer software v3.0 and R v3.5.1. Only productive rearrangements were analyzed, because sequences with stop codons or out-of-frame rearrangements were removed. The sequencing provider supplied the Simpson diversity, Shannon entropy, CDR3 length and nucleotide addition metrics. Based on frequency, clonotypes were placed into dominant, sub-dominant, low or lowest abundance groups, and clonotypes under 0.1% were left out of most analyses. A CDR3 amino acid clonotype was called public if the clonotype appeared in at least two subjects at a cumulative frequency of at least 0.5%. TCRdb limited this immuneACCESS table to in-frame rearrangements with V and J called. A share of clones is missing; checked studies link under half to unresolved V genes, and the rest is unexplained. The V and J calls and clone size were taken over from that table, and D and trimming were inferred from the DNA. Present in this sample are some 40,000 clones, about 83% of which were seen just once. Less than 0.6% of the sample rests with the top ten.

In this chain, TRBV6-1 is recombined with TRBJ1-1; TRBD1 is a weak D gene call, 6 bases matching. Sequencing used naive CD8+ T cells from PBMCs. Sample cell subset or site, as interpreted from the label and publication: sorted total naive CD45RO-negative CD8+ T cells. This receptor was identified in a man in his thirties or forties with chronic hepatitis C. The CDR3 has the sequence CASSPTGTEAFF. DNA sequence: TGTGCCAGCAGTCCAACAGGGACTGAAGCTTTCTTT.